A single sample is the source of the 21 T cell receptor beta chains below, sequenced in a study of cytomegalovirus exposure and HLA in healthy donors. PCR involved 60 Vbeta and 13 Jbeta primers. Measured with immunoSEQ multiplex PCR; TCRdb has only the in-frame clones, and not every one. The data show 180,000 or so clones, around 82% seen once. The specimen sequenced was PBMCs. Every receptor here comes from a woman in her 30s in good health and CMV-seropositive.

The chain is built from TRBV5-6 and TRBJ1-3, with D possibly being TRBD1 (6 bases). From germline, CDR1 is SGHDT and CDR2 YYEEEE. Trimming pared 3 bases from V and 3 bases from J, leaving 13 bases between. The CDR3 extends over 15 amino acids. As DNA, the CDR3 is TGTGCCAGCAGCTCGGGGGGCACAGTTGGAAACACCATATATTTT. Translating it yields CASSSGGTVGNTIYF.

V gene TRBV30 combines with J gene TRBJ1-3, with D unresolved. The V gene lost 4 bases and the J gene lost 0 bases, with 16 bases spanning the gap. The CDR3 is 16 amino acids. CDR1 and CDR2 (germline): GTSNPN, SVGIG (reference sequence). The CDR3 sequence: CAWMRTEPYSGNTIYF. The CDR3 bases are TGTGCCTGGATGCGTACAGAGCCTTACTCTGGAAACACCATATATTTT.

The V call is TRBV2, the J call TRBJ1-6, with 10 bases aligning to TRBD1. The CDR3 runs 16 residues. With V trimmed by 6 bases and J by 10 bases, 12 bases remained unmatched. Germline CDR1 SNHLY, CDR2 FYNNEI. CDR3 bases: TGTGCCAGCAGCGCCAGACAGGGGGCGGGACAATCACCCCTCCACTTT. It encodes CASSARQGAGQSPLHF.

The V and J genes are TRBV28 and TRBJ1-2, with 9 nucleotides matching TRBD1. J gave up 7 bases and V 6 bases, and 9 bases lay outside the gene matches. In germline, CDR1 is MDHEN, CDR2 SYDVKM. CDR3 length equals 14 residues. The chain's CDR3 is CASSQNRGRGGYTF. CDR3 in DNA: TGTGCCAGCAGCCAGAACAGGGGGCGAGGTGGCTACACCTTC.

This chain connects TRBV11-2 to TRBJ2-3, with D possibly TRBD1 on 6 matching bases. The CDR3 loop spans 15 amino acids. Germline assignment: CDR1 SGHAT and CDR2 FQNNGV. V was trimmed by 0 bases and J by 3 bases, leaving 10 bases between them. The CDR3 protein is CASSLEGARTDTQYF. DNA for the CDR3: TGTGCCAGCAGCTTAGAGGGGGCCCGAACAGATACGCAGTATTTT.

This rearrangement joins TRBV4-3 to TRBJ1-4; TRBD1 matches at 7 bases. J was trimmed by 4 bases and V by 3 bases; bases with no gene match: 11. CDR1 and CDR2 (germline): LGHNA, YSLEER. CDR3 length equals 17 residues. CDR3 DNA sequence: TGCGCCAGCAGCCAGGAGAGTCAACAGGGGCTTAATGAAAAACTGTTTTTT. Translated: CASSQESQQGLNEKLFF.

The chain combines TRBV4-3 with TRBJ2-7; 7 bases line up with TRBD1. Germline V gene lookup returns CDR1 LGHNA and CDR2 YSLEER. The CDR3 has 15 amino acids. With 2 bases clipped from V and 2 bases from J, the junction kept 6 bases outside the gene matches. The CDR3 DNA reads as TGCGCCAGCAGCCAACACAGGGGACCCCCCTACGAGCAGTACTTC. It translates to CASSQHRGPPYEQYF.

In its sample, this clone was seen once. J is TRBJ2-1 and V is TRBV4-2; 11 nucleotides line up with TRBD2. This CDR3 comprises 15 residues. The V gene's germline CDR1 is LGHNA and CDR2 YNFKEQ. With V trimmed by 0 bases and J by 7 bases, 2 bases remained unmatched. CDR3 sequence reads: CASSQDSGGANEQFF. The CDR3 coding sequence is TGTGCCAGCAGCCAAGATAGCGGGGGGGCAAATGAGCAGTTCTTC.

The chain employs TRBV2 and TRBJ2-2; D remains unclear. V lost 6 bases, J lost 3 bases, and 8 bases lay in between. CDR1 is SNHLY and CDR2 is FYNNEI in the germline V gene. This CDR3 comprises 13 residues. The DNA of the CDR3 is TGTGCCAGCAGAGCACTCTACACCGGGGAGCTGTTTTTT. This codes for CASRALYTGELFF.

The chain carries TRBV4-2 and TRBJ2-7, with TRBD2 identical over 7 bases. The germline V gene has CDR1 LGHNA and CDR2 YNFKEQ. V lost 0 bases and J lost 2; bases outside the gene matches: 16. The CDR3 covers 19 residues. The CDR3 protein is CASSQDPIVSGGSPYEQYF. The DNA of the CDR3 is TGTGCCAGCAGCCAAGATCCTATCGTAAGCGGCGGGAGCCCCTACGAGCAGTACTTC.

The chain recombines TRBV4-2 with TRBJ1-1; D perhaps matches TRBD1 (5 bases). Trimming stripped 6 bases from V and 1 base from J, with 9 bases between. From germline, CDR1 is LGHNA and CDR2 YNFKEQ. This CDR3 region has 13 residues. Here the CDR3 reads CASSQGGNTEAFF. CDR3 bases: TGTGCCAGCAGTCAGGGTGGGAACACTGAAGCTTTCTTT.

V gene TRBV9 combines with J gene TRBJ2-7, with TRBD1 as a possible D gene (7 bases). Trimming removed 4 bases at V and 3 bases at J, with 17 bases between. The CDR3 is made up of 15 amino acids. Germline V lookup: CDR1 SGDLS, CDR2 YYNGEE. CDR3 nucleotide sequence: TGTGCCAGCAGCCCGCAGGGGGGAGGTGTCTACGAGCAGTACTTC. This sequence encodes CASSPQGGGVYEQYF.

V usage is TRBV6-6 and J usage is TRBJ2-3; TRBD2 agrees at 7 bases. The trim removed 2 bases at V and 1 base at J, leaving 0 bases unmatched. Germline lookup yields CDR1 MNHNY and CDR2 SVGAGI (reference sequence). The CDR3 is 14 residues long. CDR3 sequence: CASSYRGGTDTQYF. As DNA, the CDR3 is TGTGCCAGCAGTTACCGGGGGGGCACAGATACGCAGTATTTT.

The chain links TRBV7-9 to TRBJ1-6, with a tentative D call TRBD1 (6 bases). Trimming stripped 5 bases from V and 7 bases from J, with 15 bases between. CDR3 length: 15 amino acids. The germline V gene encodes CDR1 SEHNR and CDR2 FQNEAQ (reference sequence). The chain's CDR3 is CASSPYSGENSPLHF. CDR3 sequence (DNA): TGTGCCAGCAGCCCCTATTCAGGGGAGAATTCACCCCTCCACTTT. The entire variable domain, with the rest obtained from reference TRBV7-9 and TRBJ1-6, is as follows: DTGVSQNPRHKITKRGQNVTFRCDPISEHNRLYWYRQTLGQGPEFLTYFQNEAQLEKSRLLSDRFSAERPKGSFSTLEIQRTEQGDSAMYLCASSPYSGENSPLHFGNGTRLTVT.

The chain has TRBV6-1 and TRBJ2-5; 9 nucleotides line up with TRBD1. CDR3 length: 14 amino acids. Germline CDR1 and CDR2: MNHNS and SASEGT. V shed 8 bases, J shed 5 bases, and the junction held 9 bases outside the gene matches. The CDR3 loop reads CASGSGTGRETQYF. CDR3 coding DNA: TGTGCCAGCGGGTCCGGGACAGGGCGGGAGACCCAGTACTTC.

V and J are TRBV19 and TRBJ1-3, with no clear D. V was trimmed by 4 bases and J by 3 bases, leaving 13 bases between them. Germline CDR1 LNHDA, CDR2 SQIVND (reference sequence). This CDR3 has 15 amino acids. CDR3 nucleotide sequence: TGTGCCAGTAGTACCACAGTAATGAGTGGAAACACCATATATTTT. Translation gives CASSTTVMSGNTIYF. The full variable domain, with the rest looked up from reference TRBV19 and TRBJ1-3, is DGGITQSPKYLFRKEGQNVTLSCEQNLNHDAMYWYRQDPGQGLRLIYYSQIVNDFQKGDIAEGYSVSREKKESFPLTVTSAQKNPTAFYLCASSTTVMSGNTIYFGEGSWLTVV.

CDR3: CASSQVYGGASDTQYF. The DNA for the CDR3 is TGCGCCAGCAGCCAAGTGTACGGGGGGGCCTCAGATACGCAGTATTTT. The rearrangement links TRBV4-3 to TRBJ2-3; 8 bases fit TRBD2. Germline V gene lookup returns CDR1 LGHNA and CDR2 YSLEER. The V segment lost 1 base and the J segment 4 bases; nucleotides outside the gene matches: 7. This CDR3 has 16 amino acids.

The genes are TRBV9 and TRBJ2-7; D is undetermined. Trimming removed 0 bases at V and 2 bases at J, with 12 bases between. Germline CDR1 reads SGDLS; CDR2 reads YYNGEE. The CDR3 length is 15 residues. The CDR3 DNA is TGTGCCAGCAGCGTAGATTTCGGCCAGGCCTACGAGCAGTACTTC. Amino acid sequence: CASSVDFGQAYEQYF.

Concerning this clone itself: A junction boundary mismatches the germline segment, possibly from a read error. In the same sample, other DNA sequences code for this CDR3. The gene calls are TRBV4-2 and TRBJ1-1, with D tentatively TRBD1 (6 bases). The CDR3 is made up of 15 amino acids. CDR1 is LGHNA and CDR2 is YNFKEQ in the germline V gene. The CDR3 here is CASSQDAQRDTEAFF. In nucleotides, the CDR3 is TGTGCCAGCAGCCAAGACGCACAGAGGGACACTGAGGCTTTCTTT.

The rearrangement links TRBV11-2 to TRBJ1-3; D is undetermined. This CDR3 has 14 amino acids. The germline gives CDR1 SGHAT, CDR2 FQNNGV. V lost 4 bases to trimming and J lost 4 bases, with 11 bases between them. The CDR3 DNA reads TGTGCCAGCAGCTCCTCCCGTTCCGGAAACACCATATATTTT. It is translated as CASSSSRSGNTIYF.

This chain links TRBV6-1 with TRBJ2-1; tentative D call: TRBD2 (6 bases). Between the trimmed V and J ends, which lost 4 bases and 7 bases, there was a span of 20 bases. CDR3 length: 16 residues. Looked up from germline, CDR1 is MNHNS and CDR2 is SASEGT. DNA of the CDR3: TGTGCCAGCAGTGTCCGTGAGACTAGTGAAGGGAATGAGCAGTTCTTC. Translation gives CASSVRETSEGNEQFF.